One and the same sample provided the 2 T cell receptor beta chains below, sequenced in a study of shared clonotypes between healthy human individuals. Using immunoSEQ multiplex PCR, the repertoire was profiled, and TCRdb retains in-frame clones only, with some absent. The sample yields roughly 2,500,000 clones, 93% seen once. Material for sequencing was naive CD4+ T cells from PBMCs. Indicated subset: CD45RA+ positively selected. The receptors come from a man aged 18-30 years in good health. Some clones in this sample may be carry-over from other donors' samples.

This chain connects TRBV7-2 to TRBJ2-7; D is possibly TRBD2 (5 bases). Trimming removed 5 bases at V and 0 bases at J, with 14 bases between. The CDR3 contains 15 residues. The germline gives CDR1 SGHTA, CDR2 FQGNSA. The CDR3 sequence is CASSQTRKASYEQYF. In DNA, the CDR3 is TGTGCCAGCAGCCAAACTAGGAAAGCCTCCTACGAGCAGTACTTC.

The chain uses TRBV11-2 and TRBJ1-2; the D is unclear. Germline CDR1 and CDR2: SGHAT and FQNNGV. The CDR3 length is 13 residues. Trimming pared 5 bases from V and 4 bases from J, leaving 11 bases between. CDR3 in amino acids: CASSPDGPYGYTF. For the CDR3, the DNA is TGTGCCAGCAGCCCCGACGGGCCCTATGGCTACACCTTC.